The entry that follows covers one T cell receptor (beta chain) sequence. Its target is not known. This sample stems from a study of cytomegalovirus exposure and HLA in healthy donors. Study information: A previous analysis identified approximately 120 million unique TCR beta sequences derived from roughly 190 million T cells.

60 Vbeta and 13 Jbeta primers were used in PCR. Clones were read by immunoSEQ multiplex PCR, and TCRdb kept only the in-frame ones, dropping some. Here the sample spans 110,000 or so clones, approximately 80% being singletons. Germline CDR1 is SGDLS and CDR2 is YYNGEE. This CDR3 is 15 amino acids long. With 0 bases removed from V and 0 bases from J, the gap between germline ends came to 6 bases. Study-level results: Most TCR beta V segments were productive about 90% or about 30% of the time in an earlier analysis.

The rearrangement uses TRBV9 and TRBJ2-2; TRBD2 is a possible D gene (5 bases). The clonotype was recovered from a woman between 18 and 29 years old in good health and CMV-seronegative. Source material: PBMCs. The CDR3 spells CASSVAAANTGELFF. The CDR3, as DNA: TGTGCCAGCAGCGTAGCAGCGGCGAACACCGGGGAGCTGTTTTTT. Full variable domain (remainder filled in from reference TRBV9 and TRBJ2-2): DSGVTQTPKHLITATGQRVTLRCSPRSGDLSVYWYQQSLDQGLQFLIQYYNGEERAKGNILERFSAQQFPDLHSELNLSSLELGDSALYFCASSVAAANTGELFFGEGSRLTVL.